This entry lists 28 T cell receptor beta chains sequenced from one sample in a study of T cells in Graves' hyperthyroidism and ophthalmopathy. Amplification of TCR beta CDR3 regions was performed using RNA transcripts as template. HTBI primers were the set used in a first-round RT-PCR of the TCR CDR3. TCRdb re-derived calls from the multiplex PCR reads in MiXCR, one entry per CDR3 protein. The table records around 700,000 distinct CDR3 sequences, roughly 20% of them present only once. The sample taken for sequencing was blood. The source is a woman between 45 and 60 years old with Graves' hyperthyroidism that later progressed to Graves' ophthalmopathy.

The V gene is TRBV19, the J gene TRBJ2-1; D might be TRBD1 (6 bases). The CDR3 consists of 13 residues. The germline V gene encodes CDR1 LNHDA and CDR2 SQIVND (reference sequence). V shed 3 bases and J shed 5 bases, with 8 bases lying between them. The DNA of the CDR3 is TGTGCCAGTAGTATGCAGGGGCACAATGAGCAGTTCTTC. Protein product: CASSMQGHNEQFF.

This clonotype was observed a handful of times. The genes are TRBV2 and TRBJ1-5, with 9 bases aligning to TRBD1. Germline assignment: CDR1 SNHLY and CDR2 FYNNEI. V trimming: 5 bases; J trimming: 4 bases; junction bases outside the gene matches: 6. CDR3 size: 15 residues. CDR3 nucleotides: TGTGCCAGCAGTTCCGACAGGGGGACTAATCAGCCCCAGCATTTT. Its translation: CASSSDRGTNQPQHF.

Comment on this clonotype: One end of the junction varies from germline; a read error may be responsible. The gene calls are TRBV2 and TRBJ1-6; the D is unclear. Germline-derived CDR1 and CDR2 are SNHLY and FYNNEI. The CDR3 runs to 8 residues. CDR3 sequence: CASPPSTF. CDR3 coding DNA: TGTGCCAGTCCCCCCTCGACTTTT.

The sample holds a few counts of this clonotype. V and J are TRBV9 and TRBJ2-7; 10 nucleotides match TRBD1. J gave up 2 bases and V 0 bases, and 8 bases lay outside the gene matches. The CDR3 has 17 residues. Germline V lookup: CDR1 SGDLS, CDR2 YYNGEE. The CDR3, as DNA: TGTGCCAGCAGCGTAGTGGGGACAGGGGTGCCTCCCTACGAGCAGTACTTC. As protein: CASSVVGTGVPPYEQYF.

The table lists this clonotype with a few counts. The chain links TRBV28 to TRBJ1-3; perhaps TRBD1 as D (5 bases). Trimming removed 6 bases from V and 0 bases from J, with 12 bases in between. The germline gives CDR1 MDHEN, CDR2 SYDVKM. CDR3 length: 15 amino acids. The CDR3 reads CASRPGQSSGNTIYF. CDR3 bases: TGTGCCAGCAGACCAGGGCAAAGCTCTGGAAACACCATATATTTT.

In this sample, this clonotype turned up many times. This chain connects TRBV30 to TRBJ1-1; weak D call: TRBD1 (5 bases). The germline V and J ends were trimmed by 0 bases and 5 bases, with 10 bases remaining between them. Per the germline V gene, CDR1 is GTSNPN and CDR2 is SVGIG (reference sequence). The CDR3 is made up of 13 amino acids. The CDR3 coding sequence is TGTGCCTGGAGTGTACTGGGGCGGACTGAAGCTTTCTTT. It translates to CAWSVLGRTEAFF.

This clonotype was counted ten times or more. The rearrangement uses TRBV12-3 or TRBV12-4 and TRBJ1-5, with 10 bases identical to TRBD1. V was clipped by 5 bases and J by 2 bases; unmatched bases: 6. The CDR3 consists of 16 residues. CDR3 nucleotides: TGTGCCAGCAGTGGACAGGGGGAAGGCGGCAATCAGCCCCAGCATTTT. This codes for CASSGQGEGGNQPQHF.

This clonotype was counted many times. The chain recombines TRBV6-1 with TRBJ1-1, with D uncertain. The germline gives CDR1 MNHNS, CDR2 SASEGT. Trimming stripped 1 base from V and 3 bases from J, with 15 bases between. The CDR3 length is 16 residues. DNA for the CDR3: TGTGCCAGCAGTGAAGGGTTGAGGCTAGTCGACACTGAAGCTTTCTTT. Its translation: CASSEGLRLVDTEAFF.

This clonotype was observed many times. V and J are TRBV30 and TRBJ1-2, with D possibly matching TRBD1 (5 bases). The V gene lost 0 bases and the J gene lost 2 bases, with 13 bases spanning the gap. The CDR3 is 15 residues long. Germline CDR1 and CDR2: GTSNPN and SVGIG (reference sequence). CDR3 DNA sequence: TGTGCCTGGAGTGTACATGACAGATCAAACTATGGCTACACCTTC. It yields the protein CAWSVHDRSNYGYTF. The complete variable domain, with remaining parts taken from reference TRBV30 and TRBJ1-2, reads SQTIHQWPATLVQPVGSPLSLECTVEGTSNPNLYWYRQAAGRGLQLLFYSVGIGQISSEVPQNLSASRPQDRQFILSSKKLLLSDSGFYLCAWSVHDRSNYGYTFGSGTRLTVV.

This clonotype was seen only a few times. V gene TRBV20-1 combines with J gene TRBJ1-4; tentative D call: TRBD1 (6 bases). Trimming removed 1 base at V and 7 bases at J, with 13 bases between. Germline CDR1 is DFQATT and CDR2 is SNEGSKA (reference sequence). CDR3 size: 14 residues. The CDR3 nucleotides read TGCAGTGCTAGAGCAACAGGGTCTCGTGAAAAACTGTTTTTT. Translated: CSARATGSREKLFF.

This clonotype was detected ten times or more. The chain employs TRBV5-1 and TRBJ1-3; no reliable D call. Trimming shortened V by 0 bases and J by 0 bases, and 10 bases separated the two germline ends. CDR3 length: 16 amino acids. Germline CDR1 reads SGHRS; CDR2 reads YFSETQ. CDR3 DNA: TGCGCCAGCAGCTTGGCACAGTCTACCTCTGGAAACACCATATATTTT. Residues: CASSLAQSTSGNTIYF. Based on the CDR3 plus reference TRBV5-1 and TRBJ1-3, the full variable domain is KAGVTQTPRYLIKTRGQQVTLSCSPISGHRSVSWYQQTPGQGLQFLFEYFSETQRNKGNFPGRFSGRQFSNSRSEMNVSTLELGDSALYLCASSLAQSTSGNTIYFGEGSWLTVV.

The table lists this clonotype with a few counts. Here the CDR3 reads CAVASGQGHSDSPLHF. The CDR3 bases are TGTGCCGTGGCGTCGGGACAGGGACATTCGGATTCACCCCTCCACTTT. The V call is TRBV30, the J call TRBJ1-6; TRBD1 aligns across 9 bases. With 8 bases clipped from V and 8 bases from J, the junction kept 16 bases outside the gene matches. Germline assignment: CDR1 GTSNPN and CDR2 SVGIG (reference sequence). The CDR3 has 16 residues.

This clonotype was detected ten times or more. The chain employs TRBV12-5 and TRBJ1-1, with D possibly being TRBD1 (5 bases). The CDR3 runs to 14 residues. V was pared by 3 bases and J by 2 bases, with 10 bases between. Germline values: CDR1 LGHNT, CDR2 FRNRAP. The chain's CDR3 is CASGFGTANTEAFF. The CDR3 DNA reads TGTGCTAGTGGTTTTGGGACGGCTAACACTGAAGCTTTCTTT.

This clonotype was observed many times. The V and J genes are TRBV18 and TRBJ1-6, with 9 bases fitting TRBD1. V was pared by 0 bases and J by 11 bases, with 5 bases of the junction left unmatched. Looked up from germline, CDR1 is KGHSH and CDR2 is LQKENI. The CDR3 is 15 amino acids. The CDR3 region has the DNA TGTGCCAGCTCACCACCGGGACAGGGAGTAACACCCCTCCACTTT. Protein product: CASSPPGQGVTPLHF.

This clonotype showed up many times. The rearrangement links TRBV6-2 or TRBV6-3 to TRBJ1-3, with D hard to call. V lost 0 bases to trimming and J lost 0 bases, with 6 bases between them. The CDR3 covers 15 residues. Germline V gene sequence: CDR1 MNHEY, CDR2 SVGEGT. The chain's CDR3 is CASSYSRISGNTIYF. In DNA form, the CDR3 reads TGTGCCAGCAGTTACTCGAGGATCTCTGGAAACACCATATATTTT.

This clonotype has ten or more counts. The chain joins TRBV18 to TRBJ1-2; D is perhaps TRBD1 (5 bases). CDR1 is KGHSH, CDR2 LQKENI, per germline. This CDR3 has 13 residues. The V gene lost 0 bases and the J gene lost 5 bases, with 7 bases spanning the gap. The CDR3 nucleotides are TGTGCCAGCTCACCACCGGGGGAGTATGGCTACACCTTC. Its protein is CASSPPGEYGYTF.

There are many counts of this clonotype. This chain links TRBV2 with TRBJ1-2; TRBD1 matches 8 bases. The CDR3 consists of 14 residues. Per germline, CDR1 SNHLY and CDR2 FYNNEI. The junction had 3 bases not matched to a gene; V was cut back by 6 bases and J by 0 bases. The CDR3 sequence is CASSQQGANYGYTF. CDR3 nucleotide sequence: TGTGCCAGCAGCCAACAGGGGGCTAACTATGGCTACACCTTC. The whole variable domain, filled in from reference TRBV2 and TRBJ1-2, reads EPEVTQTPSHQVTQMGQEVILRCVPISNHLYFYWYRQILGQKVEFLVSFYNNEISEKSEIFDDQFSVERPDGSNFTLKIRSTKLEDSAMYFCASSQQGANYGYTFGSGTRLTVV.

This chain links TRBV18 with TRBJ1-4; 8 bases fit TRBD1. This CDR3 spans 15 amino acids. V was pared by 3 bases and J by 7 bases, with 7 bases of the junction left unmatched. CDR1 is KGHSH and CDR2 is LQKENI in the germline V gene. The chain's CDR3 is CASSPSGQVGEKLFF. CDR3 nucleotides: TGTGCCAGCTCACCTTCGGGACAGGTTGGTGAAAAACTGTTTTTT. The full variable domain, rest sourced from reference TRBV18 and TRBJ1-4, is NAGVMQNPRHLVRRRGQEARLRCSPMKGHSHVYWYRQLPEEGLKFMVYLQKENIIDESGMPKERFSAEFPKEGPSILRIQQVVRGDSAAYFCASSPSGQVGEKLFFGSGTQLSVL.

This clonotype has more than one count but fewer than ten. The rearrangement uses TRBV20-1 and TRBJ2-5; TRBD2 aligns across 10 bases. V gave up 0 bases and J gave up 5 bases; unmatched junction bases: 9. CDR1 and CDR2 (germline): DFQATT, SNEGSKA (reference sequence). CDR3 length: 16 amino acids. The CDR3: CSARDFRSGGAETQYF. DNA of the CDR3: TGCAGTGCTAGAGATTTCCGGAGCGGGGGGGCGGAGACCCAGTACTTC.

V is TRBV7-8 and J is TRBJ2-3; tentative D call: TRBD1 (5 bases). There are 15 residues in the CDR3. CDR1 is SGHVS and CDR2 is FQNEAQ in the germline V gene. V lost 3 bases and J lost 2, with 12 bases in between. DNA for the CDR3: TGTGCCAGCAGCTTCGCGACAGACAACACAGATACGCAGTATTTT. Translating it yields CASSFATDNTDTQYF.

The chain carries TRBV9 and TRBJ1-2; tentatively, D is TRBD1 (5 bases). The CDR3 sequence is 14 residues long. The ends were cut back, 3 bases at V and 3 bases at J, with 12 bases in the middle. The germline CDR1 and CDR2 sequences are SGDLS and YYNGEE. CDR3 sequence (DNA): TGTGCCAGCAGCGCCCGGGACCGGGACTATGGCTACACCTTC. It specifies CASSARDRDYGYTF. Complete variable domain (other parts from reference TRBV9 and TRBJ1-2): DSGVTQTPKHLITATGQRVTLRCSPRSGDLSVYWYQQSLDQGLQFLIQYYNGEERAKGNILERFSAQQFPDLHSELNLSSLELGDSALYFCASSARDRDYGYTFGSGTRLTVV.

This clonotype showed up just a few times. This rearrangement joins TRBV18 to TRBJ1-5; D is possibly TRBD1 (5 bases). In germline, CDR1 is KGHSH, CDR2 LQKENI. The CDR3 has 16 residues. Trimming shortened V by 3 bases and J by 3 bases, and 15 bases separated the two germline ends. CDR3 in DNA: TGTGCCAGCTCACCGACTGCCCCCAGGGTCAATCAGCCCCAGCATTTT. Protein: CASSPTAPRVNQPQHF. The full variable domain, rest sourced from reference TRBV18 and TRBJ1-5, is NAGVMQNPRHLVRRRGQEARLRCSPMKGHSHVYWYRQLPEEGLKFMVYLQKENIIDESGMPKERFSAEFPKEGPSILRIQQVVRGDSAAYFCASSPTAPRVNQPQHFGDGTRLSIL.

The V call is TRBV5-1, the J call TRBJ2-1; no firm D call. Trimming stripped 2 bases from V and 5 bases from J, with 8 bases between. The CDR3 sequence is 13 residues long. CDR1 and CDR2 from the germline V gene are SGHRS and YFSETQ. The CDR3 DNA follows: TGCGCCAGCAGCTTCATGAGGAACAATGAGCAGTTCTTC. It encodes CASSFMRNNEQFF.

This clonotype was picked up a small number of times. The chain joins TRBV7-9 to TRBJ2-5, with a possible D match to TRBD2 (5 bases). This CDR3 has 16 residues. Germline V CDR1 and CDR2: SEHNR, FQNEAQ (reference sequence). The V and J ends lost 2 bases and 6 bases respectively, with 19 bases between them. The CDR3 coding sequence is TGTGCCAGCAGCTTAACCTACTCGGACTGGACGAAGACCCAGTACTTC. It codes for CASSLTYSDWTKTQYF.

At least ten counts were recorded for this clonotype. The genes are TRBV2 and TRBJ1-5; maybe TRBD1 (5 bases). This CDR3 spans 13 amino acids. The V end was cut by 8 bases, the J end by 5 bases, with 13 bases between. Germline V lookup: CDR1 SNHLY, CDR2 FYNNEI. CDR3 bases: TGTGCCAGCTCTGGGGCAGCATATCAGCCCCAGCATTTT. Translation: CASSGAAYQPQHF.

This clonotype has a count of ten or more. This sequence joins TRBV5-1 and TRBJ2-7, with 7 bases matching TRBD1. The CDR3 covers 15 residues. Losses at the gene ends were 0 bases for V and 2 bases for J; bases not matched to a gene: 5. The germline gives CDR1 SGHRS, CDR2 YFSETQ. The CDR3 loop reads CASSLDGTEPYEQYF. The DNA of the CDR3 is TGCGCCAGCAGCTTGGACGGGACAGAGCCCTACGAGCAGTACTTC.

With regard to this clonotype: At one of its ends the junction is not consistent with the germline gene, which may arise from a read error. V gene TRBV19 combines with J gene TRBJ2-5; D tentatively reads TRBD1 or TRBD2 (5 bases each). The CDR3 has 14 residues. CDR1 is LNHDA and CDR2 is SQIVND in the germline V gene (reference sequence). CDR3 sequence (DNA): TGTACCAGTACCAACGCCCCAGGGAGAGAGACCCAGTACTTC. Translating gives CTSTNAPGRETQYF. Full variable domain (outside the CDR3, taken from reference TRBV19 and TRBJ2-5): DGGITQSPKYLFRKEGQNVTLSCEQNLNHDAMYWYRQDPGQGLRLIYYSQIVNDFQKGDIAEGYSVSREKKESFPLTVTSAQKNPTAFYLCTSTNAPGRETQYFGPGTRLLVL.

The CDR3 DNA sequence: TGTGCCAGCAGTTACTCAAGGGGGCTTGACACCGGGGAGCTGTTTTTT. Its protein is CASSYSRGLDTGELFF. This chain uses TRBV6-6 with TRBJ2-2; 7 bases are shared with TRBD1. The CDR3 extends over 16 amino acids. From germline, CDR1 is MNHNY and CDR2 SVGAGI (reference sequence). V shed 0 bases, J shed 3 bases, and the junction held 4 bases outside the gene matches.